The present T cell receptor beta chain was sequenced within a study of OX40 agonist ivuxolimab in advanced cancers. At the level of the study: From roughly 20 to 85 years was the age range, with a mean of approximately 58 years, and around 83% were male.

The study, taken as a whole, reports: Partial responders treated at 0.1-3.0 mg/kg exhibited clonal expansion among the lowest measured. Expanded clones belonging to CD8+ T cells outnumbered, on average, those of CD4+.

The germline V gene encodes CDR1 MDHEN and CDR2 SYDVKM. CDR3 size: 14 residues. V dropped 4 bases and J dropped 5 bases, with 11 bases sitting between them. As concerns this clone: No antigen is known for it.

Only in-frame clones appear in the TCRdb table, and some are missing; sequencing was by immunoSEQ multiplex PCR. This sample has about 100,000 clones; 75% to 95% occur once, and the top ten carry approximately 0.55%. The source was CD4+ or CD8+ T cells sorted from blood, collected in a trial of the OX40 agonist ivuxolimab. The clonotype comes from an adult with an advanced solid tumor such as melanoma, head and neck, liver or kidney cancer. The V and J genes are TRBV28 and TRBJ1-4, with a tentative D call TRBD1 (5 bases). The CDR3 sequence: CASSYPRGNEKLFF. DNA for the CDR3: TGTGCCAGCAGTTATCCCCGGGGCAATGAAAAACTGTTTTTT.